Listed below are T cell receptor beta chains from one sample, sequenced in a study of beta chain features in type 1 diabetes. Here immunoSEQ multiplex PCR was the method, and the copy in TCRdb shows in-frame clones only, minus some. Of roughly 730,000 clones in the sample, 13% were seen once. Sequenced input: naive CD4+ T cells from blood. Source of these receptors: a man aged 18 to 29 with type 1 diabetes. The CDR3 runs from the conserved cysteine through the conserved F or W. Each record gives: J gene, clone size, V gene, D gene, CDR3 DNA, CDR3 protein. The D gene is left open where the match is weak. Clone size is not always given. Where it is, it says once, few, many or a class for expanded clones.

TRBJ1-1,-,TRBV29-1,TRBD1,TGCAGCTCCTGGGACAGGGGAACTGAAGCTTTCTTT,CSSWDRGTEAFF
TRBJ1-2,-,TRBV5-1,-,TGCGCCAGCAGCTCGGGGTCAGGAAGGGAGGGCTACACCTTC,CASSSGSGREGYTF
TRBJ1-1,-,TRBV6-5,-,TGTGCCAGCAGTTCCCCGACTCTGTTGGACACTGAAGCTTTCTTT,CASSSPTLLDTEAFF
TRBJ2-1,-,TRBV2,TRBD1,TGTGCCAGCAACCCGGGACAGGGCCTCGACAATGAGCAGTTCTTC,CASNPGQGLDNEQFF
TRBJ1-1,-,TRBV18,-,TGTGCCAGCTCATCGACAGGTAGGGACACTGAAGCTTTCTTT,CASSSTGRDTEAFF
TRBJ1-6,-,TRBV11-2,TRBD1,TGTGCCAGCAGCCCCGGGACAGGGCTCAAAGGTTCACCCCTCCACTTT,CASSPGTGLKGSPLHF
TRBJ2-1,few,TRBV9,-,TGTGCCAGCAGCGTTCAGGGAAATGAGCAGTTCTTC,CASSVQGNEQFF
TRBJ1-6,-,TRBV27,TRBD1,TGTGCCAGCAGCCTCACAGGGGTTAATTTTACACCCCTCCACTTT,CASSLTGVNFTPLHF
TRBJ2-4,few,TRBV28,-,TGTGCCAGCAGTTCACACCCCGACAGGTGGAACATTCAGTACTTC,CASSSHPDRWNIQYF
TRBJ2-7,-,TRBV11-2,-,TGTGCCAGCAGCCCGACAGCCTACAACGTGAGGCAATACGAGCAGTACTTC,CASSPTAYNVRQYEQYF
TRBJ2-5,-,TRBV7-2,-,TGTGCCAGCAGCACTATAGGGGGGTCGTACCAAGAGACCCAGTACTTC,CASSTIGGSYQETQYF
TRBJ2-4,few,TRBV11-2,-,TGTGCCAGCAGCCAGCGGGACAGTTTAGCCAAAAACATTCAGTACTTC,CASSQRDSLAKNIQYF
TRBJ2-1,few,TRBV7-9,-,TGTGCCAGCAGCTTAACGACCCACAATGAGCAGTTCTTC,CASSLTTHNEQFF
TRBJ1-1,few,TRBV4-1,-,TGCGCCAGCAGCCGCGATGACAGAATGAACACTGAAGCTTTCTTT,CASSRDDRMNTEAFF
TRBJ1-3,few,TRBV10-3,-,TGTGCCATCAGTTTGGGGCCCTCGTCTGGAAACACCATATATTTT,CAISLGPSSGNTIYF
TRBJ2-2,-,TRBV2,-,TGTGCCAGCAGGGACGGGATCTCGACCGGGGAGCTGTTTTTT,CASRDGISTGELFF
TRBJ2-3,-,TRBV11-3,-,TGTGCCAGCGGTAGCAGGGGCCCCTACACAGATACGCAGTATTTT,CASGSRGPYTDTQYF
TRBJ2-3,-,TRBV29-1,TRBD1,TGCAGCGTGCATAGACCAGGGGGTACGCAGTATTTT,CSVHRPGGTQYF
TRBJ1-1,few,TRBV30,-,TGTGCCTGGAGTGTAAAGTCATCAGGCGGGACTGAAGCTTTCTTT,CAWSVKSSGGTEAFF
TRBJ1-6,few,TRBV7-9,-,TGTGCCAGCAGCTTATCTGGACAGACTAATTCACCCCTCCACTTT,CASSLSGQTNSPLHF
TRBJ2-7,-,TRBV10-3,-,TGTGCCATCAGCGGGCGGGCAGGCTACGAGCAGTACTTC,CAISGRAGYEQYF
TRBJ2-5,-,TRBV7-2,TRBD1,TGTGCCAGCACCTCCAGGGGGCAAGAGACCCAGTACTTC,CASTSRGQETQYF
TRBJ2-3,few,TRBV7-2,TRBD2,TGTGCCAGCAGCTCTACGGGACTAGCGGGGGGAAGAACAGATACGCAGTATTTT,CASSSTGLAGGRTDTQYF
TRBJ2-5,-,TRBV5-1,-,TGCGCCAGCAGCTTTCTGGCTGGGTACCAAGAGACCCAGTACTTC,CASSFLAGYQETQYF
TRBJ1-5,few,TRBV29-1,-,TGCAGCGTTAAGCCCCAGCATTTT,CSVKPQHF
TRBJ2-7,few,TRBV10-2,-,TGCGCCAGCAGTGACAGTTTTAGTTGGAACGAGCAGTACTTC,CASSDSFSWNEQYF
TRBJ2-1,-,TRBV6-5,TRBD1,TGTGCCAGCAGTTCAGGACAGGGAGATGAGCAGTTCTTC,CASSSGQGDEQFF
TRBJ2-3,-,TRBV2,TRBD2,TGTGCCAGCAGTGATGGACGGGGAGGGGACACAGATACGCAGTATTTT,CASSDGRGGDTDTQYF